This TCR beta chain was documented in a study of T cell changes during pregnancy in multiple sclerosis. Germline values: CDR1 SNHLY, CDR2 FYNNEI. Deletions cut 1 base from V and 4 bases from J, with 16 bases between. There are 16 residues in the CDR3. Sequencing used immunoSEQ multiplex PCR; TCRdb keeps in-frame clones, though not all of them. The sample records about 43,000 clones, approximately 87% being singletons. The chain has TRBV2 and TRBJ1-2, with D tentatively TRBD1 (5 bases). This receptor was taken from a female donor in good health, enrolled as a control in a pregnancy study. Sequences were derived from peripheral blood, sampled in the second trimester of pregnancy. The CDR3 nucleotides are TGTGCCAGCAGTGAAGTCGGGGGAGCTAGTGGCTATGGCTACACCTTC. Its protein is CASSEVGGASGYGYTF.